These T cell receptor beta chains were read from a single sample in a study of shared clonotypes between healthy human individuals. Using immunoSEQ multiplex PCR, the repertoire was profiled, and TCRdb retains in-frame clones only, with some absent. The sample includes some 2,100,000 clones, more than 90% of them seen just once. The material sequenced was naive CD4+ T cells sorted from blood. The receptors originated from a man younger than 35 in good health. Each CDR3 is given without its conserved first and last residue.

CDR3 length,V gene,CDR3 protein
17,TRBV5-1,ASSGGTTGVYGRQETQY
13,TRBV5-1,ASSSQGGGAVVQY
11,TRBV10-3,AISDRGNEKLF
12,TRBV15,ATSVGAATGELF
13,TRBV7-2,ASSQLRGLGNEQF
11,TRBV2,ASSEEQGDGYT
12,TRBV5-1,ASSLGAEYNEQF
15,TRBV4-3,ASSQEITSGSTDTQY
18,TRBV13,ASSLEMLKGTKKTNQPQH
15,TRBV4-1,ASSQGGGSTGSYEQY
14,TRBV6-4,ASSASPSITPDEQF
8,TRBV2,ASSGYEQY
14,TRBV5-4,ASSLGQGGLEYGYT
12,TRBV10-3,AISGLASGNTIY
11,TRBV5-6,ASSLARGDTQY
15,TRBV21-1,ASSPHPLGGLNSPLH
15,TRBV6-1,ASSEGIVRGGNQPQH
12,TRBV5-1,ASSPTLGEAPQH
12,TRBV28,ASTPGALGQPQH
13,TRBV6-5,ASSYSQGANEKLF
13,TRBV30,AWSVPGQGRNEQF
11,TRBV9,ASSLGTVSGYT
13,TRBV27,ASSRLADPTYEQY
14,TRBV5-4,ASSPRGTPFTDTQY
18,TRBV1,TSSLDALAGAIGSLETQY
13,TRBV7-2,ASSLKPEKNTEAF
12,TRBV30,AWSASFNNQPQH
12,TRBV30,AWSQQRGVHEQY
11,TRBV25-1,ASTGRRYYEQY
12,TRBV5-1,ASSLGSSGNTIY
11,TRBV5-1,ASSWTVQETQY
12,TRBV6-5,ASRTGRFAYEQY
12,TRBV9,ASSVAFQYNEQF
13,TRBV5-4,ASSRGTIPQETQY
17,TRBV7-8,ASSLATSGPLSSGNTIY
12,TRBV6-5,ASSYGWGTYEQY
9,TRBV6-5,ASSRTGELF
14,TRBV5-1,ASSLASGSGDYEQF
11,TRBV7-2,ASSLVGLYEQY
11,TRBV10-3,ATKVQETGELF
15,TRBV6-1,ASSEASGTGGSSGEF
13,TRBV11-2,ASSSGLARTDTQY
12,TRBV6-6,ASSSPPGIYGYT
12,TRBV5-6,ASSSDGATGELF